The 9 T cell receptor beta chains below all came from one sample that was sequenced in a study of beta chain features in type 1 diabetes. The antigens these receptors bind are not known. Findings of the study overall: Among patients with Type 1 diabetes, TCRB CDR3s were moderately but significantly shorter in every one of the four CD4+ subsets.

TCRB transcripts that were expressed got sequenced, as all of the isolated RNA had been reverse transcribed. TCRdb's copy holds only in-frame clones and misses some; the assay was immunoSEQ multiplex PCR. The sample lists some 190,000 clones; roughly 8% were seen once. Sequenced: central memory CD4+ T cells from blood. These receptors were obtained from a man younger than 30 with type 1 diabetes.

V gene TRBV15 combines with J gene TRBJ1-1; D remains ambiguous. This CDR3 has 13 residues. V dropped 4 bases and J dropped 6 bases, with 12 bases sitting between them. The germline gives CDR1 LNHNV, CDR2 YYDKDF (reference sequence). The CDR3 sequence: CATSKETVAEAFF. CDR3 sequence (DNA): TGTGCCACCAGCAAGGAGACCGTGGCTGAAGCTTTCTTT.

To note about this clone: Other DNA sequences in the same sample also yield this CDR3. The chain combines TRBV20-1 with TRBJ1-1; no clear D gene. CDR3 length: 11 amino acids. Trimming stripped 6 bases from V and 0 bases from J, with 5 bases between. CDR1 DFQATT and CDR2 SNEGSKA come from the germline V gene (reference sequence). In DNA, the CDR3 is TGCAGTGCGTCCATGAACACTGAAGCTTTCTTT. This translates into CSASMNTEAFF.

In its sample, this clone was seen a few times. This chain uses TRBV18 with TRBJ2-5, with D possibly TRBD2 on 5 matching bases. Trimming took 4 bases from V and 5 from J, leaving 11 bases between them. The CDR3 runs to 13 residues. CDR1 KGHSH and CDR2 LQKENI come from the germline V gene. The CDR3 DNA reads TGTGCCAGCTCACAGACGGAGGTGGAGACCCAGTACTTC. This gives the protein CASSQTEVETQYF.

The chain has TRBV5-1 and TRBJ2-3; TRBD2 agrees at 9 bases. The CDR3 is made up of 14 amino acids. Trimming removed 4 bases from V and 8 bases from J; junction bases left unmatched: 8. Germline lookup yields CDR1 SGHRS and CDR2 YFSETQ. In nucleotides, the CDR3 is TGCGCCAGCAGCCCGGGCGGGAGGGGAGGTACGCAGTATTTT. It is translated as CASSPGGRGGTQYF.

This clone was counted between two and nine times. J is TRBJ2-2 and V is TRBV18, with TRBD1 matching 7 bases. This CDR3 is built from 15 residues. Germline CDR1 reads KGHSH; CDR2 reads LQKENI. The V and J ends lost 6 bases and 4 bases, in that order; junction bases with no gene match: 8. The CDR3 loop reads CASSPTGVVTGELFF. CDR3 DNA: TGTGCCAGCTCGCCTACAGGGGTCGTCACCGGGGAGCTGTTTTTT.

J is TRBJ2-1 and V is TRBV29-1, with TRBD2 identical over 8 bases. Germline V lookup: CDR1 SQVTM, CDR2 ANQGSEA. The CDR3 sequence is 14 residues long. V shed 6 bases, J shed 6 bases, and the junction held 10 bases outside the gene matches. This CDR3 is CSVVWTSFGNEQFF. The CDR3, as DNA: TGCAGCGTAGTGTGGACTAGCTTTGGCAATGAGCAGTTCTTC.

V usage is TRBV19 and J usage is TRBJ2-1; no definite D call. Germline V gene lookup returns CDR1 LNHDA and CDR2 SQIVND (reference sequence). CDR3 length: 12 amino acids. Trimming shortened V by 4 bases and J by 12 bases, and 13 bases separated the two germline ends. The CDR3 loop reads CASSTKPGGQFF. CDR3 sequence (DNA): TGTGCCAGTAGTACAAAGCCTGGCGGGCAGTTCTTC.

There are a few counts of this clone. The chain links TRBV7-2 to TRBJ2-2; tentative D call: TRBD1 (6 bases). Germline-derived CDR1 and CDR2 are SGHTA and FQGNSA. Trimming took off 7 bases at V and 7 bases at J, with 16 bases between the two ends. The CDR3 is made up of 14 amino acids. Here the CDR3 DNA reads TGTGCCAGCATTTGGCAACAGGGAAGCGGGGAGCTGTTTTTT. It translates to CASIWQQGSGELFF.

V usage is TRBV2 and J usage is TRBJ2-1; D gene ambiguous. The germline CDR1 and CDR2 sequences are SNHLY and FYNNEI. The CDR3 sequence is 12 residues long. Trimming removed 7 bases at V and 4 bases at J, with 8 bases between. In DNA form, the CDR3 reads TGTGCCAGCAAGAGGCGGTACAATGAGCAGTTCTTC. Amino acids: CASKRRYNEQFF.